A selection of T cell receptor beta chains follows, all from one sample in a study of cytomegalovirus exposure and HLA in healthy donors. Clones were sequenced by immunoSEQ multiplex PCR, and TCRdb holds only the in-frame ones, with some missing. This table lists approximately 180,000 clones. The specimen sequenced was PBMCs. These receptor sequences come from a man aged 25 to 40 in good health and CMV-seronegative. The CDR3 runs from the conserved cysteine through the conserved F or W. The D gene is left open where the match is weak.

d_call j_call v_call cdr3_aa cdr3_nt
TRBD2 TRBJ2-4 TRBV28 CASSLWAGVAKNIQYF TGTGCCAGCAGTTTATGGGCGGGAGTGGCCAAAAACATTCAGTACTTC
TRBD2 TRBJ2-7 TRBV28 CASSLGGTSGGYEQYF TGTGCCAGCAGTTTGGGAGGGACTAGCGGTGGCTACGAGCAGTACTTC
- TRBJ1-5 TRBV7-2 CASSSQNQPQHF TGTGCCAGCAGCTCCCAGAATCAGCCCCAGCATTTT
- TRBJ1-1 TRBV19 CASSIGWGVQAFF TGTGCCAGTAGTATAGGTTGGGGCGTTCAAGCTTTCTTT
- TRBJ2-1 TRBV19 CASTSRLDEQFF TGTGCCAGTACCTCTCGACTGGATGAGCAGTTCTTC
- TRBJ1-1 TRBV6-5 CASSSTFRNTEAFF TGTGCCAGCAGTTCGACTTTCAGGAACACTGAAGCTTTCTTT
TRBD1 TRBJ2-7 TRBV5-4 CASSYTQGNEQYF TGTGCCAGCAGCTACACACAGGGGAACGAGCAGTACTTC
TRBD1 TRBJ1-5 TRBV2 CASRNRGNQPQHF TGTGCCAGCAGAAACAGGGGAAATCAGCCCCAGCATTTT
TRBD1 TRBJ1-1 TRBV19 CASSRQGGTEAFF TGTGCCAGTTCAAGACAGGGGGGAACTGAAGCTTTCTTT
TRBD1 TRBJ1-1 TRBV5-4 CASSLVPRQGVSPEAFF TGTGCCAGCAGCTTGGTGCCCCGGCAGGGGGTTAGCCCTGAAGCTTTCTTT
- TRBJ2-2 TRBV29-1 CSVESTENTGELFF TGCAGCGTTGAGTCGACAGAGAACACCGGGGAGCTGTTTTTT
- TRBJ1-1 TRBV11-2 CASSLHTQDRTNTEAFF TGTGCCAGCAGCTTACATACCCAAGACAGGACTAACACTGAAGCTTTCTTT
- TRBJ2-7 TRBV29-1 CSVGPGEQNEQYF TGCAGCGTTGGACCGGGTGAGCAGAACGAGCAGTACTTC
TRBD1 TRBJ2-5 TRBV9 CASSVGAGTGQKTQYF TGTGCCAGCAGCGTTGGAGCCGGGACAGGGCAAAAGACCCAGTACTTC
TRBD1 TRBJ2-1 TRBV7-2 CASSLSGTGADEQFF TGTGCCAGCAGCTTGTCTGGGACAGGGGCCGATGAGCAGTTCTTC
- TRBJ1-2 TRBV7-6 CASSLRGDYGYTF TGTGCCAGCAGCTTAAGGGGTGACTATGGCTACACCTTC
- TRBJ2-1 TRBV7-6 CASSTEQTGYNEQFF TGTGCCAGCAGCACAGAACAGACAGGCTACAATGAGCAGTTCTTC
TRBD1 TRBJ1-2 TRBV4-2 CASSQRDRGHGYTF TGTGCCAGCAGCCAACGGGACAGGGGTCATGGCTACACCTTC
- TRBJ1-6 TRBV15 CATKGVEFAPLHF TGTGCCACCAAAGGGGTGGAGTTTGCACCCCTCCACTTT
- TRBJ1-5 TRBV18 CASSPRQLGSNQPQHF TGTGCCAGCTCACCGCGACAGCTTGGAAGCAATCAGCCCCAGCATTTT
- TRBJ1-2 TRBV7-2 CASSLVQAPNYGYTF TGTGCCAGCAGCTTAGTGCAGGCTCCTAACTATGGCTACACCTTC
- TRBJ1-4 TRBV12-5 CASGDSGVREKLFF TGTGCTAGTGGGGACTCAGGGGTGCGGGAAAAACTGTTTTTT
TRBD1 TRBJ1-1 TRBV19 CASSSQRTGIGSTEAFF TGTGCCAGTAGTAGCCAACGGACAGGGATTGGAAGCACTGAAGCTTTCTTT
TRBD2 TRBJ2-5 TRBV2 CASSAPSGSQETQYF TGTGCCAGCAGTGCCCCTAGCGGGTCGCAAGAGACCCAGTACTTC
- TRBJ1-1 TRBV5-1 CASSTDSRNTEAFF TGCGCCAGCAGCACGGACAGCCGGAACACTGAAGCTTTCTTT
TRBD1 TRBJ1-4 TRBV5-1 CASSLGSTGYGKLFF TGCGCCAGCAGCTTGGGTTCGACAGGGTATGGAAAACTGTTTTTT
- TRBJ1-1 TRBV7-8 CASSWSGTRVKNTEAFF TGTGCCAGCAGCTGGTCCGGGACAAGGGTAAAGAACACTGAAGCTTTCTTT
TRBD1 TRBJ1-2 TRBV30 CAWRGGTANRGYTF TGTGCCTGGAGAGGGGGAACGGCCAACAGGGGTTACACCTTC
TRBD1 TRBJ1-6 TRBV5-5 CASSSVPTGPPLHF TGTGCCAGCAGCTCAGTTCCGACAGGGCCACCCCTCCACTTT
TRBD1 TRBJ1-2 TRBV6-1 CASSDTGAGSYGYTF TGTGCCAGCAGTGATACAGGGGCCGGTTCGTATGGCTACACCTTC
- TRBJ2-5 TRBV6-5 CASSYTGLGFQEAQYF TGTGCCAGCAGTTACACCGGACTGGGTTTTCAAGAGGCCCAGTACTTC
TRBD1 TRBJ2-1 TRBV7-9 CASSLGETGGAIHNEQFF TGTGCCAGCAGCTTAGGAGAAACAGGGGGCGCGATCCACAATGAGCAGTTCTTC
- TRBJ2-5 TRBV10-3 CAISGGETQYF TGTGCCATCAGCGGGGGAGAGACCCAGTACTTC
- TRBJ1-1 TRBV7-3 CASSLMSGTEAFF TGTGCCAGCAGCTTAATGTCCGGGACAGAAGCTTTCTTT
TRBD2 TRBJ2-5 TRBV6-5 CASQRREGETQYF TGTGCCTCGCAACGGCGGGAGGGGGAGACCCAGTACTTC
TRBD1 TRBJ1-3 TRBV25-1 CASSDRTGTFGGNTIYF TGTGCCAGCAGTGATAGGACAGGGACCTTCGGAGGAAACACCATATATTTT
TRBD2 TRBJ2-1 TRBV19 CASTPISGTQYNEQFF TGTGCCAGTACCCCAATTAGCGGGACCCAGTACAATGAGCAGTTCTTC
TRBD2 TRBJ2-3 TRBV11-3 CASSLVRTSGGETDTQYF TGTGCCAGCAGCTTAGTTCGGACTAGCGGGGGGGAGACAGATACGCAGTATTTT
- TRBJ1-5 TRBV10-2 CASTGAEEQPQHF TGCGCCAGCACAGGGGCAGAGGAGCAGCCCCAGCATTTT
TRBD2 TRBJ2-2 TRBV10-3 CATIGLAGSGELFF TGTGCCACCATAGGACTAGCGGGATCCGGGGAGCTGTTTTTT
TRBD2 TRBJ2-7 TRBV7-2 CASSLGSGGSYEQYF TGTGCCAGCAGCTTAGGTAGCGGGGGGTCCTACGAGCAGTACTTC
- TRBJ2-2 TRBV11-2 CASSQQGPGELFF TGTGCCAGCAGCCAACAGGGTCCCGGGGAGCTGTTTTTT
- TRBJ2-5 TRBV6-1 CASSVSVGAGTQYF TGTGCCAGCAGTGTTAGTGTGGGGGCTGGGACCCAGTACTTC
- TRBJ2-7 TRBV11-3 CASSPRGSYEQYF TGTGCCAGCAGCCCCCGGGGGTCCTACGAGCAGTACTTC
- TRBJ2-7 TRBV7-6 CASSLASPGASSYEQYF TGTGCCAGCAGCTTAGCGTCCCCAGGGGCGAGCTCCTACGAGCAGTACTTC
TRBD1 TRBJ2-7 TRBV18 CASSLGQGEYEQYF TGTGCCAGCTCACTCGGACAGGGGGAGTACGAGCAGTACTTC